The sequence of this T cell receptor (beta chain) was determined in a study of blood T cell repertoires in COVID-19. Sequenced by immunoSEQ multiplex PCR; TCRdb stores in-frame clones only, minus some. The table records around 300,000 clones, 87% of them present only once. J was trimmed by 7 bases and V by 8 bases; bases with no gene match: 16. The CDR3 length is 15 residues. CDR1 is SGHTA, CDR2 FQGNSA, per germline. The receptor was isolated from a woman between 40 and 50 years old who had recovered from COVID-19. The sequenced sample was PBMCs or T cells enriched from blood (not recorded which). This chain uses TRBV7-2 with TRBJ2-7, with TRBD2 identical over 8 bases. The DNA for the CDR3 is TGTGCCAGCTGGCCCGCACCGGGAGGGCCGGGGGAGCAGTACTTC. This encodes CASWPAPGGPGEQYF. Combining the CDR3 with reference TRBV7-2 and TRBJ2-7 gives the whole variable domain GAGVSQSPSNKVTEKGKDVELRCDPISGHTALYWYRQSLGQGLEFLIYFQGNSAPDKSGLPSDRFSAERTGGSVSTLTIQRTQQEDSAVYLCASWPAPGGPGEQYFGPGTRLTVT.